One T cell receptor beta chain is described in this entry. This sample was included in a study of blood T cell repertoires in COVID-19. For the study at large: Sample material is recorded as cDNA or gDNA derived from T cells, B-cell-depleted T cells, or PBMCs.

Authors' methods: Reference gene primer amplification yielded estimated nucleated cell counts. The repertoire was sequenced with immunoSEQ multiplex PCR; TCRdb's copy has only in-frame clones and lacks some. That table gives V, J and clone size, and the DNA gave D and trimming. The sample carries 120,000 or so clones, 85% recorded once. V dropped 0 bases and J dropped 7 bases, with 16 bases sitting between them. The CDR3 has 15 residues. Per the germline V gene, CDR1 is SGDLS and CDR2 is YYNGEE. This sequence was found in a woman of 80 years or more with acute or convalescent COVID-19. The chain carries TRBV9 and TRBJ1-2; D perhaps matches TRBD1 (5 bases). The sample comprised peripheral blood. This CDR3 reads CASSVDSGRNGGYTF. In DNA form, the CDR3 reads TGTGCCAGCAGCGTAGACTCAGGGCGGAACGGTGGCTACACCTTC. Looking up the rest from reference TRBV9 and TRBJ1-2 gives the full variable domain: DSGVTQTPKHLITATGQRVTLRCSPRSGDLSVYWYQQSLDQGLQFLIQYYNGEERAKGNILERFSAQQFPDLHSELNLSSLELGDSALYFCASSVDSGRNGGYTFGSGTRLTVV.